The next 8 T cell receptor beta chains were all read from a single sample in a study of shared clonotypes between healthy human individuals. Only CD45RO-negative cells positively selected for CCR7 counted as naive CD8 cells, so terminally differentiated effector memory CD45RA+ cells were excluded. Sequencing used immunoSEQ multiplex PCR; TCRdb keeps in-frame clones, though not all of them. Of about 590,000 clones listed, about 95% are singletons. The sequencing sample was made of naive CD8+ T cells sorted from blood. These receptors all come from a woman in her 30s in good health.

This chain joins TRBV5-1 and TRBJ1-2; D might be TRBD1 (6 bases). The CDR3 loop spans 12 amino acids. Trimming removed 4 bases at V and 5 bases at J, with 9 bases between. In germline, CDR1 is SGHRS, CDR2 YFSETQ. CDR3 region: CASSTGAYGYTF. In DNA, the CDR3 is TGCGCCAGCAGCACGGGGGCTTATGGCTACACCTTC.

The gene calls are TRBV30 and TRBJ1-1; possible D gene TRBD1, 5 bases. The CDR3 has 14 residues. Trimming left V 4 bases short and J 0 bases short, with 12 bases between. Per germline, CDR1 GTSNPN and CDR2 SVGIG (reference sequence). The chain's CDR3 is CAWNVDRLNTEAFF. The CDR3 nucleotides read TGTGCCTGGAACGTCGACAGATTGAACACTGAAGCTTTCTTT.

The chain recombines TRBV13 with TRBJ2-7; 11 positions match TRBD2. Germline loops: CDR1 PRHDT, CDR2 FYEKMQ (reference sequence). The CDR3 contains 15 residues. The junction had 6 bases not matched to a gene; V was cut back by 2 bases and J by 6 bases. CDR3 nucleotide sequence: TGTGCCAGCAGCTTACGGCTAGCGGGAGGTTCCGAGCAGTACTTC. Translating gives CASSLRLAGGSEQYF.

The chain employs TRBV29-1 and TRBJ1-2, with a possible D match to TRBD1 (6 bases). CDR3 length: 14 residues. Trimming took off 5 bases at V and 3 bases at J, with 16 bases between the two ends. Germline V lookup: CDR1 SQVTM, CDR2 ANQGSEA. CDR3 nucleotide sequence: TGCAGCGTTTCCGACAGCACAGGGCACTATGGCTACACCTTC. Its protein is CSVSDSTGHYGYTF.

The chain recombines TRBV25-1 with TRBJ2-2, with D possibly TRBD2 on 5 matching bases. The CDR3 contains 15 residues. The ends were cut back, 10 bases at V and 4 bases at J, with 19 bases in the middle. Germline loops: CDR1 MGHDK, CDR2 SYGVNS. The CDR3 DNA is TGTGCCACCGAAAGTCGGACTGCGCGCACCGGGGAGCTGTTTTTT. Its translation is CATESRTARTGELFF.

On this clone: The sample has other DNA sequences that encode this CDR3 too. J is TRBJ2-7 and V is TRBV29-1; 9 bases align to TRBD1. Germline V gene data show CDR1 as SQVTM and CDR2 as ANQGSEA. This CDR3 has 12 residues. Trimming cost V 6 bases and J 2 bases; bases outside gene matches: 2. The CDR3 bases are TGCAGCGTCCGGGACAGGGCCTACGAGCAGTACTTC. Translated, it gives CSVRDRAYEQYF.

CDR3 sequence (DNA): TGTGCCAGCAGCCAAGACCCCCTCCTTCCTGAGCAGTACTTC. Residues: CASSQDPLLPEQYF. This rearrangement joins TRBV4-2 to TRBJ2-7; D is unresolved. With 0 bases removed from V and 7 bases from J, the gap between germline ends came to 13 bases. The CDR3 consists of 14 residues. Looked up from germline, CDR1 is LGHNA and CDR2 is YNFKEQ.

The CDR3 loop is CATASEQGVYEQYF. The CDR3 DNA reads as TGTGCCACTGCCTCGGAGCAGGGGGTTTACGAGCAGTACTTC. The V gene is TRBV2, the J gene TRBJ2-7, with 7 bases identical to TRBD1. The CDR3 length is 14 residues. Germline trimming cut 10 bases from V and 4 bases from J; bases unmatched to any gene: 13. The V gene's germline CDR1 is SNHLY and CDR2 FYNNEI. The variable domain in full, completed from reference TRBV2 and TRBJ2-7, reads EPEVTQTPSHQVTQMGQEVILRCVPISNHLYFYWYRQILGQKVEFLVSFYNNEISEKSEIFDDQFSVERPDGSNFTLKIRSTKLEDSAMYFCATASEQGVYEQYFGPGTRLTVT.